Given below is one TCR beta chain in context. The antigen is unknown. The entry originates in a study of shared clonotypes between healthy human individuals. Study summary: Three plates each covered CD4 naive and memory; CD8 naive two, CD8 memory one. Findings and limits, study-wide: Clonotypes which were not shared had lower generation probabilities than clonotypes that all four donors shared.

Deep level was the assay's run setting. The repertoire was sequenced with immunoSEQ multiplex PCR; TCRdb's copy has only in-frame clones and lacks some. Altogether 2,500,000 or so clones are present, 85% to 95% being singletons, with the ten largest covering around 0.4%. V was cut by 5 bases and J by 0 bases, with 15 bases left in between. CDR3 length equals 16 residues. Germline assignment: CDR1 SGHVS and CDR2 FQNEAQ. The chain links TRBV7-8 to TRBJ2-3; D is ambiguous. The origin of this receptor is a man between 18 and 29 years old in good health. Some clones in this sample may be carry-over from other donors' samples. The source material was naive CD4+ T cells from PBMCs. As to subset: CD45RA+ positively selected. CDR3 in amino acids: CASSNRAPTSTDTQYF. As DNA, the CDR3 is TGTGCCAGCAGCAACCGGGCCCCCACTAGCACAGATACGCAGTATTTT.